This is a list of T cell receptor beta chains from one sample in a study of T cell responses to AZD1222 COVID-19 vaccine. The protocol was immunoSEQ multiplex PCR, while the TCRdb copy is restricted to in-frame clones and leaves out a portion. This repertoire shows around 120,000 clones, around 84% found once; its top ten account for 17%. Source: peripheral blood, taken 28 days after the second AZD1222 dose. These receptors all stem from an adult who received the AZD1222 COVID-19 vaccine. Both conserved end residues are part of each CDR3. The D gene is left open where the match is weak. Expanded clones get a size class; other rows say once, few or many, or leave the size out.

DNA | CDR3 | J | size | V | D
TGTGCCAGCAGCTTACTAGCGGGATCGCCCATTTACGAGCAGTACTTC | CASSLLAGSPIYEQYF | TRBJ2-7 | NA | TRBV7-3 | TRBD2
TGCGCCAGCAGCCAAGACACTAATGCTGGCTATGGCTACACCTTC | CASSQDTNAGYGYTF | TRBJ1-2 | NA | TRBV4-3 | NA
TGCAGCGCAGACAGGGGCTCTACTGAAGCTTTCTTT | CSADRGSTEAFF | TRBJ1-1 | NA | TRBV29-1 | TRBD1
TGCAGCGTTAAAGCGGGGGATCCCTACAATGAGCAGTTCTTC | CSVKAGDPYNEQFF | TRBJ2-1 | NA | TRBV29-1 | TRBD2
TGTGCCAGCTCACCACCGGGGGCCGGCTATGGCTACACCTTC | CASSPPGAGYGYTF | TRBJ1-2 | NA | TRBV18 | NA
TGCAGTGCTAGTGGAGTTTCGGAGAGGAACACTGAAGCTTTCTTT | CSASGVSERNTEAFF | TRBJ1-1 | once | TRBV20-1 | NA
TGTGCCAGCAGCTTAGTGGCGGGGTATAGCAATCAGCCCCAGCATTTT | CASSLVAGYSNQPQHF | TRBJ1-5 | once | TRBV7-2 | NA
TGTGCCAGCAGTGAAATTGAGCCGGATTACGACGAGCAGTACTTC | CASSEIEPDYDEQYF | TRBJ2-7 | NA | TRBV2 | NA
TGTGCCAGCAGCAAAGTTGGATTAGGACGGGTGATCGGGGAGCTGTTTTTT | CASSKVGLGRVIGELFF | TRBJ2-2 | NA | TRBV21-1 | NA
TGTGCCAGCAGCGTCGGGGGCGGGAACACTGAAGCTTTCTTT | CASSVGGGNTEAFF | TRBJ1-1 | NA | TRBV2 | NA
TGTGCCATCACTCCGGGACAGGGGGCGCCGGTCACCGGGGAGCTGTTTTTT | CAITPGQGAPVTGELFF | TRBJ2-2 | once | TRBV10-3 | TRBD1
TGTGCCAGCAGGCCAAGCCCCGGGGAGCTGTTTTTT | CASRPSPGELFF | TRBJ2-2 | NA | TRBV12-3/TRBV12-4 | NA
TGTGCCAGTAGTAGGCCCTTTTCAACCCCGGGACAGCTTAGCTCTGGGGCCAACGTCCTGACTTTC | CASSRPFSTPGQLSSGANVLTF | TRBJ2-6 | NA | TRBV19 | TRBD1
TGTGCCAGCAGCTTAAAAGGGTTCGTGGGCATGAACACTGAAGCTTTCTTT | CASSLKGFVGMNTEAFF | TRBJ1-1 | NA | TRBV7-9 | NA
TGTGCCAGCAGTCCCTACTTGGACAGTGCCAATCAGCCCCAGCATTTT | CASSPYLDSANQPQHF | TRBJ1-5 | NA | TRBV27 | NA
TGCGCCAGCAACCCAATGGGGACGTCTACCTACGAGCAGTACTTC | CASNPMGTSTYEQYF | TRBJ2-7 | once | TRBV5-1 | NA
TGTGCCAGCAGTATCTTGCAACAAAACTACTATGGCTACACCTTC | CASSILQQNYYGYTF | TRBJ1-2 | NA | TRBV5-6 | NA
TGTGCCAGCTCACCTTTGGGACACCCGGACACTGAAGCTTTCTTT | CASSPLGHPDTEAFF | TRBJ1-1 | NA | TRBV18 | NA
TGTGCCAGCAGTTTATCGTTGGGCTTCTTAACCTACAATGAGCAGTTCTTC | CASSLSLGFLTYNEQFF | TRBJ2-1 | NA | TRBV27 | NA
TGTGCCAGCAGTCAAGATCGTGGAGGGTCGAACACCGGGGAGCTGTTTTTT | CASSQDRGGSNTGELFF | TRBJ2-2 | once | TRBV4-2 | NA
TGTGCCAGTAGTAGCGCAGGCACGAACACTGAAGCTTTCTTT | CASSSAGTNTEAFF | TRBJ1-1 | NA | TRBV19 | NA
TGTGCCAGCAGCGGGACTAGCGGGGGCTCTATCAACACCGGGGAGCTGTTTTTT | CASSGTSGGSINTGELFF | TRBJ2-2 | few | TRBV7-6 | TRBD2
TGTGCCACCATGGGGGGGGCCGGTGAGCAGTTCTTC | CATMGGAGEQFF | TRBJ2-1 | NA | TRBV24-1 | NA
TGTGCCAGCTCCCCACGCCCGACGGAGGAGACCCAGTACTTC | CASSPRPTEETQYF | TRBJ2-5 | few | TRBV18 | NA
TGTGCCAGCAGTTTCTACGGGAGAAAGAACACCGGGGAGCTGTTTTTT | CASSFYGRKNTGELFF | TRBJ2-2 | NA | TRBV28 | NA
TGTGCCAGCAGCAAAGAAACAGTGCAATATGGCTACACCTTC | CASSKETVQYGYTF | TRBJ1-2 | NA | TRBV21-1 | NA
TGTGCCATCAGTGACAAGGGGACGGACACTGAAGCTTTCTTT | CAISDKGTDTEAFF | TRBJ1-1 | NA | TRBV10-3 | NA
TGTGCCAGCAGCCACCGAGGGGGCGCCGAGTGGGAAAAACTGTTTTTT | CASSHRGGAEWEKLFF | TRBJ1-4 | NA | TRBV3-1/TRBV3-2 | TRBD1
TGTGCCAGCAGTGACCGGACTAGCGGGAGGACCGGCAATGAGCAGTTCTTC | CASSDRTSGRTGNEQFF | TRBJ2-1 | NA | TRBV6-1 | TRBD2
TGTGCCACCGCCCTTGCGGGAGCCTACAATGAGCAGTTCTTC | CATALAGAYNEQFF | TRBJ2-1 | NA | TRBV24-1 | TRBD2
TGCGCCAGCAGCAGAACGGGACAGTACACAGATACGCAGTATTTT | CASSRTGQYTDTQYF | TRBJ2-3 | NA | TRBV4-3 | TRBD1
TGTGCCAGCAGTCTAACCAGCCCCGCGGGCGAGCAGTACTTC | CASSLTSPAGEQYF | TRBJ2-7 | NA | TRBV27 | NA
TGTGCCAGCAGTTTAGCGCTTCGCGACGAGCAGTACTTC | CASSLALRDEQYF | TRBJ2-7 | NA | TRBV12-3/TRBV12-4 | NA
TGTGCCAGCAGCGAGAACAGGGAAGTTGCTTTCTTT | CASSENREVAFF | TRBJ1-1 | NA | TRBV6-5 | NA
TGTGCCAGCGTGTCCAGGGATGGAAACACCATATATTTT | CASVSRDGNTIYF | TRBJ1-3 | once | TRBV6-5 | NA
TGTGCCAGCAGCCAAGATCCGGCAGGTTCTGGAAACACCATATATTTT | CASSQDPAGSGNTIYF | TRBJ1-3 | NA | TRBV14 | NA
TGTGCCAGCCGTGGGACTAGCGGGGGCCGCACAGATACGCAGTATTTT | CASRGTSGGRTDTQYF | TRBJ2-3 | NA | TRBV6-1 | TRBD2
TGCGCCAGCAGCTTGGGGAGCGGGGACCAAGAGACCCAGTACTTC | CASSLGSGDQETQYF | TRBJ2-5 | NA | TRBV5-1 | TRBD2
TGTGCCAGCAGCTTAGGTACGTCCAGCAATCAGCCCCAGCATTTT | CASSLGTSSNQPQHF | TRBJ1-5 | NA | TRBV7-2 | NA
TGTGCCAGCAGTTCCGACAGGGGGGACACCATATATTTT | CASSSDRGDTIYF | TRBJ1-3 | NA | TRBV6-5 | TRBD1
TGTGCCACCAGTTCTTCGGACAGCCTTTTCTATGGCTACACCTTC | CATSSSDSLFYGYTF | TRBJ1-2 | NA | TRBV24-1 | NA
TGTGCCAGCAGTGAAACAGGGGTGGGTCAGCCCCAGCATTTT | CASSETGVGQPQHF | TRBJ1-5 | NA | TRBV6-1 | TRBD1
TGTGCCAGCTCACCAAGGGATACGCAGTATTTT | CASSPRDTQYF | TRBJ2-3 | NA | TRBV18 | NA
TGTGCCAGCAGCTTAGTACAGAATAACTATGGCTACACCTTC | CASSLVQNNYGYTF | TRBJ1-2 | NA | TRBV7-2 | NA
TGCAGCGTAGACCAGGGGCCAGGCACAGATACGCAGTATTTT | CSVDQGPGTDTQYF | TRBJ2-3 | NA | TRBV29-1 | NA
TGTGCCAGCAGTCAATCTCAGGGACCTAATTCACCCCTCCACTTT | CASSQSQGPNSPLHF | TRBJ1-6 | NA | TRBV2 | NA